These T cell receptor beta chains were read from a single sample in a study of technical replicates of blood from a handful of donors. Data came from immunoSEQ multiplex PCR; TCRdb stores just in-frame clones and leaves some out. Of tens of thousands of clones listed, about 97% are singletons. Material for sequencing was T cells isolated from PBMCs. All receptors derive from a human donor in good health. Each CDR3 is given with its conserved first and last residue. Fields, in order: J gene, D gene, clone size, V gene, CDR3 DNA, CDR3 protein. The D gene is left open where the match is weak. Expanded clones get a size class; other rows say once, few or many, or leave the size out.

TRBJ2-7	NA	NA	TRBV25-1	TGTGCCAGCAGTGCGACAGGGGAGGGGTTCTACGGGCAGTACTTC	CASSATGEGFYGQYF
TRBJ2-1	NA	once	TRBV14	TGTGCCAGCAGCCAAGCACAGTGGGGACTCAATGAGCAGTTCTTC	CASSQAQWGLNEQFF
TRBJ2-1	TRBD2	NA	TRBV9	TGTGCCAGCAGCGTGAGCGGGAGCCTCTACAATGAGCAGTTCTTC	CASSVSGSLYNEQFF
TRBJ2-1	NA	NA	TRBV15	TGTGCCACCGCCGGTAGGAGGAATGAGCAGTTCTTC	CATAGRRNEQFF
TRBJ1-2	NA	NA	TRBV13	TGTGCCAGCAGCTTAACCGGGTTTTTAAATGGCTACACCTTC	CASSLTGFLNGYTF
TRBJ2-7	NA	NA	TRBV2	TGTGCCAGCAGAGGAGATTCTTACTACGAGCAGTACTTC	CASRGDSYYEQYF
TRBJ1-2	NA	NA	TRBV29-1	TGCAGCGTTGAATTGAGCGGGCAATTCAACTATGGCTACACCTTC	CSVELSGQFNYGYTF
TRBJ1-5	NA	NA	TRBV2	TGTGCCAGCAGTCAAGGGGGGGGTAATCAGCCCCAGCATTTT	CASSQGGGNQPQHF
TRBJ2-1	TRBD2	NA	TRBV4-1	TGCGCCAGCAGCCAAGATGAGAGTAGCGGGAACCCCTACAATGAGCAGTTCTTC	CASSQDESSGNPYNEQFF
TRBJ2-7	TRBD1	once	TRBV7-6	TGTGCCAGCAGCCTCCATGACAGGGGGCGCGAGCAGTACTTC	CASSLHDRGREQYF
TRBJ2-7	TRBD1	NA	TRBV5-1	TGCGCCAGCAGCTTGCTCGGTAGGACAGGTTCCTACGAGCAGTACTTC	CASSLLGRTGSYEQYF
TRBJ2-5	TRBD2	NA	TRBV6-4	TGTGCCAGCAGTGACTCTTGGGGGGCAGGGCTCTCGGGAGGGGAGACCCAGTACTTC	CASSDSWGAGLSGGETQYF
TRBJ1-2	NA	NA	TRBV28	TGTGCCAGCAGTTCACCCGGGCCCTCCCGGGGGTATGGCTACACCTTC	CASSSPGPSRGYGYTF
TRBJ2-7	NA	NA	TRBV28	TGTGCCAGCACGGCTGCTAGGCCCAAAAGCTCCTACGAGCAGTACTTC	CASTAARPKSSYEQYF
TRBJ2-3	TRBD2	NA	TRBV7-9	TGTGCCAGCAGCTTAGCAGCTAGCGGGGGGGAGACAGATACGCAGTATTTT	CASSLAASGGETDTQYF
TRBJ2-7	TRBD1	NA	TRBV5-5	TGTGCCAGCAGGATGGGACAGGACTCCTACGAGCAGTACTTC	CASRMGQDSYEQYF
TRBJ2-2	NA	NA	TRBV14	TGTGCCAGCAGCCAAGATCATAACACCGGGGAGCTGTTTTTT	CASSQDHNTGELFF
TRBJ2-1	TRBD1	NA	TRBV28	TGTGCCAGCAGTCGACAGGGTGGCTCCTACAATGAGCAGTTCTTC	CASSRQGGSYNEQFF
TRBJ1-1	NA	NA	TRBV25-1	TGTGCCAGCAGTGGGCGGACACCACTTTTCCACGGAAACACTGAAGCTTTCTTT	CASSGRTPLFHGNTEAFF
TRBJ2-7	TRBD2	NA	TRBV7-2	TGTGCCAGCAGCTTAAAATCAAAGCGGGAGGGCTACGAGCAGTACTTC	CASSLKSKREGYEQYF
TRBJ2-5	TRBD1	NA	TRBV7-2	TGTGCCAGGAAGACAGGGGAGAACCAAGAGACCCAGTACTTC	CARKTGENQETQYF
TRBJ1-2	TRBD1	NA	TRBV6-5	TGTGCCAGCAGCCCATGGAGACAGGGCGCTAAAGGCTACACCTTC	CASSPWRQGAKGYTF
TRBJ1-4	NA	once	TRBV27	TGTGCCAGCAGATGGTGGGGCCGGGCCACCCTGAGACCAGGAGAAAAACTGTTTTTT	CASRWWGRATLRPGEKLFF
TRBJ2-3	TRBD1	NA	TRBV30	TGTGCCTGGAATCTCGCCCAGGACAGGGGGCTAGGGGATACGCAGTATTTT	CAWNLAQDRGLGDTQYF
TRBJ2-2	NA	NA	TRBV7-6	TGTGCCAGCCGGGGACTGCCCGCTTCTGACGCGAACACCGGGGAGCTGTTTTTT	CASRGLPASDANTGELFF